The text below deals with one T cell receptor beta chain. Its target antigen remains unknown. Base qualities are missing; no much larger clone stands one base away. This sample stems from a study of shared clonotypes between healthy human individuals (dated by TCRdb to the early 2020s). Some background on the complete study: Two women and a few men aged 18 to 49 years were included in the cohort. Libraries were prepared and TCR repertoires were sequenced by different laboratories using diverse techniques, in order to increase sequencing depth and limit assay-specific biases. To estimate repertoire size and how much clonotypes are shared between individuals, the study performed deep sequencing of blood TCR repertoires from about five healthy adults. Leukapheresis yielded between about 0.94 and 8.9 billion PBMCs per donor.

The donors were healthy, HIV-negative adults who had no recently reported acute infections or vaccinations. Every donor was a Caucasian adult residing in Nashville, Tennessee, USA. For unsorted samples, tens of millions of PBMCs were counted, and genomic DNA was extracted using the QIAamp DNA Blood Mini kit. After blood collection by leukapheresis, PBMCs were isolated using Ficoll-Histopaque density gradient centrifugation and then cryopreserved in the vapor phase of liquid nitrogen. TCR CDR3 regions were amplified from genomic DNA by multiplex PCR using the deep immunoSEQ assay. Extracted genomic DNA from each cell subset was distributed evenly across all wells of several immunoSEQ 96-well plates, and each plate was treated as a replicate. Each replicate PCR for unsorted PBMC received roughly 300 ng genomic DNA, equal to approximately 29,000 T cell genomes. Genomic DNA from unsorted PBMC was sequenced over ten immunoSEQ deep assay plates. The purified libraries were quantified using a Qubit 3.0 fluorometer, sized with a Bioanalyzer 2100, and then quantified again using the KAPA Library Quantification kit. A separate single-read 150-cycle Illumina NextSeq 550 flow cell was used to sequence each immunoSEQ 96-well plate. On the authors' methods: The immunoSEQ output contained only junctional sequences without quality scores, so filtering could not match that applied to full-length reads. Sequences were annotated with PyIR, a Python wrapper for IgBLAST v1.9, using IMGT germline references to assign V/J genes and CDR3. Reads with weak V/J assignments (E-value above 1e-6), missing CDR3, stop codons, out-of-frame junctions, or ambiguous translated residues were removed. V3J clonotypes were defined by identical inferred V gene, J gene, and CDR3 amino acid sequence. Percentage overlap between repertoires was calculated by dividing the number of shared unique clonotypes by the size of the smaller repertoire. Repertoire richness was assessed with RTK rarefaction, the Chao1 estimator, and Recon v2.1 estimates of unobserved clonotypes. Held by TCRdb, this immuneACCESS table contains in-frame sequences only and omits some clones. Under half of the omission traces to an unresolved V gene where checked; the cause of the rest is unknown. V and J calls and clone size follow that table, whereas D and trimming were derived from the DNA. A total of fewer than 600,000 clones appear in this sample, around three quarters of them only once. The top ten clonotypes cover around 11% of the sample.

The investigation overall reported the following: Sampling was restricted to blood, and TCR repertoires in tissues likely differ from the TCR repertoires found in blood. Pairwise subsampling led to the expectation that sequencing depth would affect the degree of clonotype sharing among donors. Because the study included a small number of donors, the genetic and exposure-history diversity represented was limited.

V loses 3 bases at its end and J loses 1 base; junction bases beyond the gene matches: 3. CDR1 and CDR2, per the germline V gene, are ENHRY and SYGVKD. Its CDR3 holds 15 amino acids, cysteine through phenylalanine. Of all the DNA, just the CDR3 is kept, 45 bases in frame from base 1. The source material was PBMCs. The rearrangement combines TRBV10-3 with TRBJ1-5, with 7 junctional bases fitting TRBD1. The origin of this receptor is a woman aged 35 to 49 in good health. Some clones in this sample may be carry-over from other donors' samples. The nucleotide sequence is TGTGCCATCAGTGAACAGGGGTTCAGCAATCAGCCCCAGCATTTT. Its translation is CAISEQGFSNQPQHF.